This entry lists 17 T cell receptor beta chains sequenced from one sample in a study of PD-1 blockade in mismatch repair-deficient tumors. No antigen has been identified for these receptors. TCRdb keeps only in-frame clones here, not all; method: immunoSEQ multiplex PCR. The sample contains more than 13,000 clones, more than 75% of which appear only once. The time point here: identical approximately 11-day culture without peptide (control). Sequencing was performed on cells cultured in vitro, taken from a patient treated with pembrolizumab. Source of these receptors: an adult with mismatch repair-deficient cancer.

The rearrangement uses TRBV6-5 and TRBJ2-7, with D maybe TRBD2 (5 bases). The V and J ends lost 5 bases and 3 bases respectively, with 11 bases between them. In germline, CDR1 is MNHEY, CDR2 SVGAGI. CDR3 size: 13 residues. CDR3 DNA sequence: TGTGCCAGCAGTCGAGGGCCGGTCTACGAGCAGTACTTC. Translation: CASSRGPVYEQYF.

In DNA, the CDR3 is TGTGCCAGCAGCACCGACACGACTGACGACGAGCAGTACTTC. This encodes CASSTDTTDDEQYF. The genes are TRBV9 and TRBJ2-7; no firm D call. The CDR3 has 14 amino acids. V lost 4 bases and J lost 5, with 16 bases in between. Germline CDR1 reads SGDLS; CDR2 reads YYNGEE. The variable domain in full, with the rest retrieved from reference TRBV9 and TRBJ2-7, is DSGVTQTPKHLITATGQRVTLRCSPRSGDLSVYWYQQSLDQGLQFLIQYYNGEERAKGNILERFSAQQFPDLHSELNLSSLELGDSALYFCASSTDTTDDEQYFGPGTRLTVT.

The chain carries TRBV6-5 and TRBJ2-7; 10 bases fit TRBD1. Germline assignment: CDR1 MNHEY and CDR2 SVGAGI. The CDR3 loop spans 15 amino acids. After removal of 6 bases from V and 2 bases from J, the junction contained 7 bases not matched to a gene. For the CDR3, the DNA is TGTGCCAGCAGGTCCGGGACAGGGGTGGCCTACGAGCAGTACTTC. Its protein is CASRSGTGVAYEQYF.

This clone occurred a few times. The chain employs TRBV7-2 and TRBJ2-7; no reliable D call. This CDR3 has 12 residues. The ends were cut back, 5 bases at V and 7 bases at J, with 12 bases in the middle. CDR1 and CDR2 from the germline V gene are SGHTA and FQGNSA. The DNA for the CDR3 is TGTGCCAGCAGCCCCCTGGGTGGGGAGCAGTACTTC. Protein product: CASSPLGGEQYF.

V and J are TRBV11-3 and TRBJ2-7; a weak D match, TRBD2 (7 bases). Trimming shortened V by 1 base and J by 4 bases, and 17 bases separated the two germline ends. Per germline, CDR1 SGHNT and CDR2 YENEEA. The CDR3 length is 16 residues. In DNA, the CDR3 is TGTGCCAGCAGCTTAGCCTGGGGGGGCCCAGGGTACGAGCAGTACTTC. Translation: CASSLAWGGPGYEQYF.

This clone has just one count. The chain uses TRBV5-1 and TRBJ1-1; TRBD1 might be the D (5 bases). The germline CDR1 and CDR2 sequences are SGHRS and YFSETQ. V lost 4 bases and J 11 bases, leaving 21 bases between the germline ends. The length of the CDR3 is 14 residues. This chain's CDR3 is CASSGRSSGDKAFF. In nucleotides, the CDR3 is TGCGCCAGCAGCGGCAGGAGTTCGGGGGATAAGGCTTTCTTT. Based on the CDR3 plus reference TRBV5-1 and TRBJ1-1, the full variable domain is KAGVTQTPRYLIKTRGQQVTLSCSPISGHRSVSWYQQTPGQGLQFLFEYFSETQRNKGNFPGRFSGRQFSNSRSEMNVSTLELGDSALYLCASSGRSSGDKAFFGQGTRLTVV.

This clone was observed a single time. This sequence joins TRBV30 and TRBJ2-1, with D hard to call. The germline gives CDR1 GTSNPN, CDR2 SVGIG (reference sequence). V gave up 2 bases and J gave up 7 bases, with 9 bases separating them. The CDR3 covers 12 residues. CDR3 region: CAWSRLGNEQFF. For the CDR3, the DNA is TGTGCCTGGAGTAGATTAGGGAATGAGCAGTTCTTC. The variable domain in full, with the rest retrieved from reference TRBV30 and TRBJ2-1, is SQTIHQWPATLVQPVGSPLSLECTVEGTSNPNLYWYRQAAGRGLQLLFYSVGIGQISSEVPQNLSASRPQDRQFILSSKKLLLSDSGFYLCAWSRLGNEQFFGPGTRLTVL.

This chain uses TRBV10-3 with TRBJ1-2, with D perhaps TRBD1 (6 bases). The CDR3 contains 13 residues. The germline V and J ends were trimmed by 2 bases and 4 bases, with 8 bases remaining between them. Germline CDR1 reads ENHRY; CDR2 reads SYGVKD. The CDR3 region is CAISETGLYGYTF. The CDR3 DNA follows: TGTGCCATCAGTGAGACAGGGCTCTATGGCTACACCTTC.

The chain employs TRBV4-1 and TRBJ1-4, with 8 bases fitting TRBD1. CDR1 is MGHRA and CDR2 is YSYEKL in the germline V gene. V lost 1 base and J lost 9; bases outside the gene matches: 7. CDR3 size: 15 residues. Here the CDR3 DNA reads TGCGCCAGCAGCCAAGTGGACAGGGTCGGGAAAAAACTGTTTTTT. Translated, it gives CASSQVDRVGKKLFF.

This rearrangement joins TRBV19 to TRBJ1-2, with TRBD1 matching over 8 bases. The CDR3 consists of 13 residues. The germline gives CDR1 LNHDA, CDR2 SQIVND (reference sequence). J was trimmed by 6 bases and V by 5 bases; bases with no gene match: 5. The CDR3 is CASSLGQGDGYTF. The CDR3 DNA follows: TGTGCCAGTAGTCTCGGACAGGGCGATGGCTACACCTTC.

The chain joins TRBV6-1 to TRBJ1-2; D not certain. The CDR3 runs 12 residues. Germline CDR1 MNHNS, CDR2 SASEGT. Trimming cost V 8 bases and J 4 bases, with 11 bases left between them. The CDR3 DNA reads as TGTGCCAGCCGGGGATGGGGCTATGGCTACACCTTC. Protein product: CASRGWGYGYTF.

This clone was observed once. CDR3 sequence reads: CASSPRGPGGTEAFF. In DNA form, the CDR3 reads TGTGCCAGCAGCCCGCGGGGACCCGGAGGGACTGAAGCTTTCTTT. The gene calls are TRBV7-2 and TRBJ1-1; D is perhaps TRBD1 (5 bases). The V and J ends lost 5 bases and 5 bases respectively, with 18 bases between them. The CDR3 is 15 residues long. Germline assignment: CDR1 SGHTA and CDR2 FQGNSA.

The chain combines TRBV2 with TRBJ2-5, with D possibly being TRBD1 (6 bases). CDR3 size: 14 residues. V lost 2 bases, J lost 7 bases, and 14 bases lay in between. CDR1 and CDR2 (germline): SNHLY, FYNNEI. CDR3 coding DNA: TGTGCCAGCAGTGAAACAGGGAGCCTCGCGACCCAGTACTTC. This gives the protein CASSETGSLATQYF.

The V call is TRBV7-2, the J call TRBJ2-6; 9 bases agree with TRBD1. Germline values: CDR1 SGHTA, CDR2 FQGNSA. This CDR3 region has 17 residues. Germline trimming cut 6 bases from V and 2 bases from J; bases unmatched to any gene: 8. The CDR3 bases are TGTGCCAGCAGACCCCGGGACAGGGATCCTGGGGCCAACGTCCTGACTTTC. It codes for CASRPRDRDPGANVLTF.

This chain joins TRBV5-1 and TRBJ1-1; maybe TRBD1 (6 bases). The CDR3 runs 16 residues. Per the germline V gene, CDR1 is SGHRS and CDR2 is YFSETQ. Trimming removed 2 bases at V and 5 bases at J, with 19 bases between. The CDR3 DNA follows: TGCGCCAGCAGCTTAAGCGGGGCCAGGGGATTTACTGAAGCTTTCTTT. Amino acid sequence: CASSLSGARGFTEAFF.

The chain couples TRBV15 to TRBJ2-7, with 8 bases that match TRBD1. Germline V gives CDR1 LNHNV, CDR2 YYDKDF (reference sequence). V lost 4 bases to trimming and J lost 0 bases; unmatched junction nucleotides: 5. The CDR3 spans 15 residues. CDR3 in amino acids: CATSKTGDLSYEQYF. The DNA of the CDR3 is TGTGCCACCAGCAAGACAGGGGACCTCTCCTACGAGCAGTACTTC.

CDR3 bases: TGTGCCAGCAGCTCAAACCGATATGGCTACACCTTC. It specifies CASSSNRYGYTF. This chain links TRBV7-2 with TRBJ1-2, with D uncertain. This CDR3 has 12 residues. Germline loops: CDR1 SGHTA, CDR2 FQGNSA. V lost 4 bases to trimming and J lost 5 bases, with 8 bases between them.